The 18 T cell receptor beta chains presented below share a single source sample, sequenced in a study of T cell repertoires in cytomegalovirus infection. Antigens for these TCRs are unknown. TCRdb reprocessed the reads via MiXCR and lists one record per CDR3 protein. The table records 450,000 to 550,000 distinct CDR3 sequences, about two fifths of them present only once. The source material was cultured PBMCs, sampled from culture after CMV antigen stimulation. Every receptor here comes from a human donor in good health (CMV status not recorded). Some clones in this sample may be carry-over from other donors' samples.

The chain combines TRBV6-5 with TRBJ2-7; 8 bases agree with TRBD2. In germline, CDR1 is MNHEY, CDR2 SVGAGI. V shed 5 bases and J 7 bases; nucleotides not matched to a gene: 16. This CDR3 is 16 amino acids long. The CDR3 spells CASSKNSGLVGIEQYF. CDR3 DNA: TGTGCCAGCAGTAAGAACTCGGGACTAGTGGGTATTGAGCAGTACTTC.

This clonotype was observed a handful of times. The gene calls are TRBV7-9 and TRBJ2-3; a possible D gene is TRBD2 (5 bases). Trimming pared 2 bases from V and 6 bases from J, leaving 24 bases between. This CDR3 is built from 18 residues. Germline CDR1 SEHNR, CDR2 FQNEAQ (reference sequence). DNA of the CDR3: TGTGCCAGCAGCTTACATGCGGGCACCCTGAGAACAAGGGATACGCAGTATTTT. Its protein is CASSLHAGTLRTRDTQYF.

This clonotype was found a few times. The J gene is TRBJ1-2, the V gene TRBV5-6; unclear D gene. The CDR3 is 15 residues long. V was trimmed by 5 bases and J by 6 bases, leaving 20 bases between them. Looked up from germline, CDR1 is SGHDT and CDR2 is YYEEEE. This CDR3 reads CASSLPYGTEDGYTF. The CDR3 DNA is TGTGCCAGCAGTCTCCCTTATGGCACCGAGGATGGCTACACCTTC.

Comment on this clonotype: It is likely a read error, because the conserved phenylalanine at the end of the CDR3 is missing. The chain couples TRBV12-3 or TRBV12-4 to TRBJ2-3; TRBD2 aligns across 8 bases. V was clipped by 6 bases and J by 1 base; unmatched bases: 3. CDR3 length: 14 amino acids. Here the CDR3 DNA reads TGTGCCAGCAGCGGGGGGGCGGGCACAGATACGCAGTATTCT. Protein sequence: CASSGGAGTDTQYS.

The chain links TRBV28 to TRBJ2-1, with 7 bases aligning to TRBD2. V was pared by 6 bases and J by 0 bases, with 5 bases of the junction left unmatched. CDR1 is MDHEN, CDR2 SYDVKM, per germline. The CDR3 sequence is 15 residues long. The CDR3 loop reads CASRVSGRSYNEQFF. CDR3 DNA sequence: TGTGCCAGCAGAGTTAGCGGGCGCTCCTACAATGAGCAGTTCTTC.

The chain couples TRBV6-4 to TRBJ2-6; D is possibly TRBD1 (5 bases). The V end lost 8 bases, the J end lost 0 bases, and 20 bases lay between the germline ends. The CDR3 consists of 18 residues. CDR1 and CDR2 from the germline V gene are MRHNA and SNTAGT. Here the CDR3 reads CASSVGPRGASGANVLTF. The CDR3, as DNA: TGTGCCAGCTCTGTGGGGCCAAGAGGCGCCTCTGGGGCCAACGTCCTGACTTTC.

This clonotype was recorded a few times. This chain links TRBV20-1 with TRBJ2-5; D unclear. The CDR3 sequence is 13 residues long. Germline V lookup: CDR1 DFQATT, CDR2 SNEGSKA (reference sequence). Trimming pared 2 bases from V and 5 bases from J, leaving 12 bases between. The CDR3 nucleotides read TGCAGTGCTAGACTCGGTCTGGGGGAGACCCAGTACTTC. Translated: CSARLGLGETQYF.

This rearrangement joins TRBV9 to TRBJ2-3, with 9 bases lining up with TRBD1. CDR1 and CDR2 from the germline V gene are SGDLS and YYNGEE. The CDR3 spans 14 residues. After removal of 5 bases from V and 4 bases from J, the junction contained 5 bases not matched to a gene. In DNA, the CDR3 is TGTGCCAGCAGGGACGACAGGGGGGCAGATACGCAGTATTTT. It specifies CASRDDRGADTQYF.

V usage is TRBV12-3 or TRBV12-4 and J usage is TRBJ2-7; D is ambiguous. This CDR3 has 10 amino acids. V shed 5 bases and J shed 5 bases, with 4 bases lying between them. In DNA form, the CDR3 reads TGTGCCAGCAGTCCTGACGAGCAGTACTTC. Amino acid sequence: CASSPDEQYF.

A few counts support this clonotype. The rearrangement links TRBV7-9 to TRBJ2-5; D gene unclear. The CDR3 spans 13 residues. Trimming took 1 base from V and 4 from J, leaving 7 bases between them. The germline gives CDR1 SEHNR, CDR2 FQNEAQ (reference sequence). CDR3 residues: CASSLVERETQYF. CDR3 in DNA: TGTGCCAGCAGCTTAGTGGAAAGAGAGACCCAGTACTTC.

The chain combines TRBV7-9 with TRBJ1-3; TRBD1 matches at 7 bases. This CDR3 region has 17 residues. Looked up from germline, CDR1 is SEHNR and CDR2 is FQNEAQ (reference sequence). V was clipped by 1 base and J by 0 bases; unmatched bases: 6. The CDR3 nucleotides are TGTGCCAGCAGCTTAGGACAGGGTGCTCGCTCTGGAAACACCATATATTTT. Translated, it gives CASSLGQGARSGNTIYF.

The chain is built from TRBV7-9 and TRBJ2-1; D not certain. This CDR3 has 14 residues. V lost 8 bases, J lost 0 bases, and 11 bases lay in between. Germline V lookup: CDR1 SEHNR, CDR2 FQNEAQ (reference sequence). This chain's CDR3 is CASEGSSSYNEQFF. CDR3 nucleotide sequence: TGTGCCAGCGAAGGGTCGAGCTCCTACAATGAGCAGTTCTTC.

This clonotype has just a few counts. The V call is TRBV10-2, the J call TRBJ2-1, with D unclear. Germline V gene data show CDR1 as WSHSY and CDR2 as SAAADI. Trimming took 7 bases from V and 4 from J, leaving 11 bases between them. The CDR3 length is 13 residues. The CDR3, as DNA: TGCGCCAGCATAGGTGGGCTATACAATGAGCAGTTCTTC. Protein: CASIGGLYNEQFF.

In the case of this clonotype: This may come from a read error, since a much larger clone is one base off. The chain uses TRBV7-2 and TRBJ2-7; D is uncertain. CDR3 length: 14 residues. Germline V gene sequence: CDR1 SGHTA, CDR2 FQGNSA. CDR3 in amino acids: CASSLTAGPYGQYF. The CDR3 nucleotides read TGTGCCAGCAGCTTAACGGCTGGCCCCTACGGGCAGTACTTC.

With regard to this clonotype: An end of the junction differs from the germline gene, which may be a read error. The rearrangement links TRBV12-3 or TRBV12-4 to TRBJ2-1; a possible D gene is TRBD2 (5 bases). This CDR3 contains 14 residues. The CDR3 reads CASSQPRGPNELFF. In nucleotides, the CDR3 is TGTGCCAGCAGCCAGCCTCGCGGGCCTAATGAGCTGTTCTTC.

Only a few counts were recorded for this clonotype. The V gene is TRBV7-9, the J gene TRBJ2-7; no clear D gene. Germline values: CDR1 SEHNR, CDR2 FQNEAQ (reference sequence). The V gene lost 1 base and the J gene lost 5 bases, with 9 bases spanning the gap. The CDR3 is made up of 13 amino acids. Here the CDR3 DNA reads TGTGCCAGCAGCTTAGTTGCTGGACACGAGCAGTACTTC. Its translation: CASSLVAGHEQYF. Full variable domain (remainder filled in from reference TRBV7-9 and TRBJ2-7): DTGVSQNPRHKITKRGQNVTFRCDPISEHNRLYWYRQTLGQGPEFLTYFQNEAQLEKSRLLSDRFSAERPKGSFSTLEIQRTEQGDSAMYLCASSLVAGHEQYFGPGTRLTVT.

This sequence joins TRBV7-2 and TRBJ2-1, with TRBD1 matching over 9 bases. CDR3 length equals 13 residues. Looked up from germline, CDR1 is SGHTA and CDR2 is FQGNSA. The J segment lost 10 bases and the V segment lost 4 bases, leaving 5 bases of the junction unmatched. DNA for the CDR3: TGTGCCAGCAGCTATACAGGGGGCGCGGAGCAGTTCTTC. As protein: CASSYTGGAEQFF. Combining the CDR3 with reference TRBV7-2 and TRBJ2-1 gives the whole variable domain GAGVSQSPSNKVTEKGKDVELRCDPISGHTALYWYRQSLGQGLEFLIYFQGNSAPDKSGLPSDRFSAERTGGSVSTLTIQRTQQEDSAVYLCASSYTGGAEQFFGPGTRLTVL.

This clonotype was detected many times. The chain couples TRBV7-2 to TRBJ2-7; the D call may be TRBD1 or TRBD2 (5 bases each). This CDR3 is 15 amino acids long. The ends were cut back, 6 bases at V and 2 bases at J, with 17 bases in the middle. Germline lookup yields CDR1 SGHTA and CDR2 FQGNSA. The CDR3 region is CASRRALVGAYEQYF. CDR3 nucleotides: TGTGCCAGCAGAAGGGCATTAGTGGGGGCCTACGAGCAGTACTTC.